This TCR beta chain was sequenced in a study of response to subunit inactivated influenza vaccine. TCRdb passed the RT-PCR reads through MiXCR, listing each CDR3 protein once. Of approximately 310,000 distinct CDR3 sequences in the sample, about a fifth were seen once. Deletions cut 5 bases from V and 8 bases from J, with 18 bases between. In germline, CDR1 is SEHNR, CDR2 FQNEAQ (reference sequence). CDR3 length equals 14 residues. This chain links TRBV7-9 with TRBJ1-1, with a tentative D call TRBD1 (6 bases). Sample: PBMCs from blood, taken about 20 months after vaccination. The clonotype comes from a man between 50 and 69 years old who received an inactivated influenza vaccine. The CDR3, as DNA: TGTGCCAGCAGCGAAAGGGGGGGTTCTGCCGAAGCTTTCTTT. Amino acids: CASSERGGSAEAFF.